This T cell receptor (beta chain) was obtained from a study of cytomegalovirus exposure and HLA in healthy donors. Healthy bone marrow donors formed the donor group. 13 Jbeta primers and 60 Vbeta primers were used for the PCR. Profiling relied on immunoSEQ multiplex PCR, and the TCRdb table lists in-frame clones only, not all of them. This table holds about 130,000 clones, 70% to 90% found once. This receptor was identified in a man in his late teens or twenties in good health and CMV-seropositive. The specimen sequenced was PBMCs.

The CDR3 DNA follows: TGCGCCAGCAGCCAGACAGGGGCCTACGAGCAGTACTTC. It yields the protein CASSQTGAYEQYF. V gene TRBV5-1 combines with J gene TRBJ2-7; TRBD1 matches at 8 bases. Germline loops: CDR1 SGHRS, CDR2 YFSETQ. V was pared by 4 bases and J by 2 bases, with 2 bases of the junction left unmatched. The CDR3 runs to 13 residues. Full variable domain (missing parts from reference TRBV5-1 and TRBJ2-7): KAGVTQTPRYLIKTRGQQVTLSCSPISGHRSVSWYQQTPGQGLQFLFEYFSETQRNKGNFPGRFSGRQFSNSRSEMNVSTLELGDSALYLCASSQTGAYEQYFGPGTRLTVT.